This record looks at one T cell receptor beta chain sequence and its context. Its antigen is not identified. The data belong to a study of PD-1 blockade in mismatch repair-deficient tumors. For the study at large: All were previously treated, progressing patients with some twelve mismatch repair-deficient cancer types.

Every patient had mismatch repair deficiency by PCR or immunohistochemistry. TCR sequencing covered a few patients who responded to pembrolizumab. The method was immunoSEQ multiplex PCR; TCRdb's version includes in-frame clones alone and lacks a portion of them. Among 100,000 to 150,000 clones listed, 86% were seen once. The CDR3 runs to 18 residues. Study-level findings and limits: Tumor-resident clones, often undetectable pretreatment in blood, expanded then contracted after pembrolizumab.

The material sequenced was peripheral blood, taken 44 weeks after starting pembrolizumab. The TCR sequence derives from an adult with mismatch repair-deficient cancer. The V call is TRBV21-1, the J call TRBJ2-6; the table's D call TRBD1 went unverified against the DNA. TRBV21-1 is annotated as a pseudogene. Here the CDR3 reads CASSALQGAPSGANVLTF. The DNA for the CDR3 is TGTGCCAGCAGCGCCTTACAGGGGGCCCCCTCTGGGGCCAACGTCCTGACTTTC.